Listed here are 18 T cell receptor beta chains from one sample, sequenced in a study of cytomegalovirus exposure and HLA in healthy donors. The table came from immunoSEQ multiplex PCR; TCRdb's copy has only in-frame clones and leaves some out. This table has under 250,000 clones, about 81% appearing once. Sequences were obtained from PBMCs. These receptors all come from a woman between 25 and 40 years old in good health and CMV-seronegative.

The rearrangement links TRBV7-9 to TRBJ2-7, with 9 bases matching TRBD2. The CDR3 is 14 residues long. Germline lookup yields CDR1 SEHNR and CDR2 FQNEAQ (reference sequence). With 4 bases clipped from V and 1 base from J, the junction kept 2 bases outside the gene matches. In DNA form, the CDR3 reads TGTGCCAGCAGCTCTAGCGGGGTATCCTACGAGCAGTACTTC. Protein product: CASSSSGVSYEQYF.

This rearrangement joins TRBV30 to TRBJ2-1; 14 nucleotides align to TRBD2. V lost 5 bases to trimming and J lost 8 bases; unmatched junction nucleotides: 8. CDR1 is GTSNPN, CDR2 SVGIG, per germline (reference sequence). This CDR3 comprises 15 residues. CDR3 in DNA: TGTGCCTGGCAGGGACTAGCGGGAGTGGGAGATGAGCAGTTCTTC. This codes for CAWQGLAGVGDEQFF.

V usage is TRBV25-1 and J usage is TRBJ1-2, with TRBD1 matching 7 bases. Losses at the gene ends were 6 bases for V and 7 bases for J; bases not matched to a gene: 14. Germline CDR1 reads MGHDK; CDR2 reads SYGVNS. This CDR3 contains 15 residues. This CDR3 is CASSENVGQPRGYTF. In DNA form, the CDR3 reads TGTGCCAGCAGCGAGAACGTGGGACAGCCCCGTGGCTACACCTTC.

This clone has just one count. The rearrangement links TRBV2 to TRBJ1-2; tentatively, D is TRBD1 (6 bases). Germline CDR1 SNHLY, CDR2 FYNNEI. The CDR3 is 14 residues long. Trimming stripped 5 bases from V and 2 bases from J, with 12 bases between. The CDR3 nucleotides read TGTGCCAGCAGTAAAGAGCAGGGGAACTATGGCTACACCTTC. It encodes CASSKEQGNYGYTF.

The chain has TRBV5-1 and TRBJ2-3, with 7 positions matching TRBD1. CDR3 size: 17 residues. Germline-derived CDR1 and CDR2 are SGHRS and YFSETQ. J was trimmed by 5 bases and V by 3 bases; bases with no gene match: 15. CDR3 in DNA: TGCGCCAGCAGCTATAGGACAGGTCTATTGCAGGGAGATACGCAGTATTTT. This sequence encodes CASSYRTGLLQGDTQYF.

The DNA for the CDR3 is TGTGCCAGCAGCGCCCTCCTTACAGGGGCGGAACTGTTTTTT. This translates into CASSALLTGAELFF. The chain has TRBV9 and TRBJ1-4; 7 nucleotides line up with TRBD1. Germline V CDR1 and CDR2: SGDLS, YYNGEE. The CDR3 extends over 14 amino acids. V was clipped by 3 bases and J by 12 bases; unmatched bases: 11.

The chain combines TRBV25-1 with TRBJ2-2; 7 bases fit TRBD1. Germline values: CDR1 MGHDK, CDR2 SYGVNS. The CDR3 runs 16 residues. J lost 1 base, V lost 1 base, and 3 bases had no gene match. Here the CDR3 DNA reads TGTGCCAGCAGTGAATCGAGGACAGGGAACACCGGGGAGCTGTTTTTT. It codes for CASSESRTGNTGELFF.

The chain uses TRBV6-5 and TRBJ1-1, with a weak D call TRBD1 (6 bases). This CDR3 comprises 14 residues. The germline gives CDR1 MNHEY, CDR2 SVGAGI. V was cut by 7 bases and J by 0 bases, with 12 bases left in between. The CDR3 sequence is CASIGQQLNTEAFF. The CDR3 DNA reads TGTGCCAGCATAGGACAGCAATTGAACACTGAAGCTTTCTTT.

This clone was seen only a few times. V usage is TRBV19 and J usage is TRBJ2-5; D may be TRBD1 (5 bases). The CDR3 has 15 amino acids. V lost 6 bases and J 0 bases, leaving 14 bases between the germline ends. The germline V gene encodes CDR1 LNHDA and CDR2 SQIVND (reference sequence). CDR3 nucleotides: TGTGCCAGTAGCTTCATCACAGGTTACCAAGAGACCCAGTACTTC. Its translation: CASSFITGYQETQYF.

The DNA for the CDR3 is TGTGCCAGCAGTAGGGTAGCGGGAGGGGATGAGCAGTTCTTC. This codes for CASSRVAGGDEQFF. The J gene is TRBJ2-1, the V gene TRBV14; the match to TRBD2 covers 11 bases. Germline CDR1 reads SGHDN; CDR2 reads FVKESK. CDR3 length: 14 residues. The V segment lost 6 bases and the J segment 8 bases; nucleotides outside the gene matches: 6.

The chain combines TRBV5-1 with TRBJ2-7, with 7 bases fitting TRBD2. Losses at the gene ends were 0 bases for V and 4 bases for J; bases not matched to a gene: 10. Germline V lookup: CDR1 SGHRS, CDR2 YFSETQ. The CDR3 is 16 residues long. CDR3 region: CASSLGSIAGVYEQYF. CDR3 bases: TGCGCCAGCAGCTTGGGTTCGATAGCGGGCGTTTACGAGCAGTACTTC.

Only a few counts were recorded for this clone. The chain links TRBV27 to TRBJ1-5, with TRBD1 matching 7 bases. This CDR3 is 16 amino acids long. The V and J ends lost 1 base and 2 bases, in that order; junction bases with no gene match: 5. Germline loops: CDR1 MNHEY, CDR2 SMNVEV (reference sequence). Written as DNA, the CDR3 is TGTGCCAGCAGTTTATTAGGGGGCTTTGGCAATCAGCCCCAGCATTTT. It yields the protein CASSLLGGFGNQPQHF.

This chain links TRBV11-2 with TRBJ1-4; weak D call: TRBD1 (6 bases). The length of the CDR3 is 17 residues. Germline V gives CDR1 SGHAT, CDR2 FQNNGV. V was pared by 2 bases and J by 3 bases, with 16 bases between. The CDR3 nucleotides read TGTGCCAGCAGCTTATCGGCAGGGGTTATGTCTAATGAAAAACTGTTTTTT. The encoded protein is CASSLSAGVMSNEKLFF.

V usage is TRBV19 and J usage is TRBJ1-1; no definite D call. V shed 1 base and J shed 1 base, with 10 bases lying between them. Germline V gene data show CDR1 as LNHDA and CDR2 as SQIVND (reference sequence). This CDR3 has 15 amino acids. The CDR3 reads CASSIGGGGNTEAFF. CDR3 sequence (DNA): TGTGCCAGTAGTATAGGTGGAGGCGGGAACACTGAAGCTTTCTTT.

This clone was seen only a few times. This chain joins TRBV9 and TRBJ1-6, with D tentatively TRBD1 (5 bases). Trimming left V 0 bases short and J 8 bases short, with 12 bases between. The CDR3 runs 15 residues. The germline V gene has CDR1 SGDLS and CDR2 YYNGEE. The CDR3 protein is CASSVEAGRHSPLHF. DNA for the CDR3: TGTGCCAGCAGCGTAGAGGCAGGGCGGCATTCACCCCTCCACTTT.

The chain combines TRBV10-3 with TRBJ2-2, with D possibly TRBD2 on 5 matching bases. CDR1 and CDR2 from the germline V gene are ENHRY and SYGVKD. V lost 0 bases and J 3 bases, leaving 11 bases between the germline ends. CDR3 length: 16 residues. This chain's CDR3 is CAISESPRGYTGELFF. The CDR3 DNA reads TGTGCCATCAGTGAGTCTCCACGAGGGTACACCGGGGAGCTGTTTTTT.

The CDR3 region is CASSEGQGMGTEAFF. As DNA, the CDR3 is TGCGCCAGCAGTGAAGGGCAGGGTATGGGGACTGAAGCTTTCTTT. The chain joins TRBV10-1 to TRBJ1-1; D is perhaps TRBD1 (5 bases). Trimming removed 3 bases from V and 5 bases from J, with 16 bases in between. Germline-derived CDR1 and CDR2 are WNHNN and SYGVQD (reference sequence). The length of the CDR3 is 15 residues.

This clone turned up a few times. V and J are TRBV28 and TRBJ1-6, with a tentative D call TRBD1 (6 bases). CDR1 and CDR2 (germline): MDHEN, SYDVKM. The CDR3 contains 13 residues. V lost 5 bases and J 11 bases, leaving 13 bases between the germline ends. CDR3 sequence: CASSPADSTPLHF. Here the CDR3 DNA reads TGTGCCAGCAGTCCGGCGGACAGTACACCCCTCCACTTT.